This is a list of T cell receptor beta chains from one sample in a study of PD-1 blockade in classical Hodgkin lymphoma. The method was immunoSEQ multiplex PCR; TCRdb's version includes in-frame clones alone and lacks a portion of them. The sample lists over 15,000 clones, 84% occurring once. Sample: peripheral blood mononuclear cells (PBMCs), taken at baseline. The receptors were gathered from a human donor with classical Hodgkin lymphoma. Each CDR3 is given with its conserved first and last residue. D genes are given only for firm matches. Rows may omit the clone size; those that give it use once, few, many or a size class.

J: TRBJ2-7; V: TRBV5-1; D: .; size: .; DNA: TGCGCCAGCAGCTTGGGGGATTACTCCTCCCGCGAGCAGTACTTC; CDR3: CASSLGDYSSREQYF
J: TRBJ2-6; V: TRBV27; D: .; size: .; DNA: TGTGCCAGCACAGAGGGGTCTGGGGCCAACGTCCTGACTTTC; CDR3: CASTEGSGANVLTF
J: TRBJ2-7; V: TRBV28; D: .; size: .; DNA: TGTGCCAGCAGTTTTGGGTATGTGGCCGGGGGCATCGTCAGCTCCTACGAGCAGTACTTC; CDR3: CASSFGYVAGGIVSSYEQYF
J: TRBJ2-5; V: TRBV9; D: .; size: once; DNA: TGTGCCAGCAGCGGAAGGAGCCTCCTAGGGGGGGAGACCCAGTACTTC; CDR3: CASSGRSLLGGETQYF
J: TRBJ2-7; V: TRBV11-2; D: .; size: .; DNA: TGTGCCAGCAGCCGCTTAAGGGGACAATACGAGCAGTACTTC; CDR3: CASSRLRGQYEQYF
J: TRBJ2-7; V: TRBV27; D: .; size: few; DNA: TGTGCCAGCAGTTGGGCCGGTCCTTCCTACGAGCAGTACTTC; CDR3: CASSWAGPSYEQYF
J: TRBJ2-6; V: TRBV4-3; D: .; size: .; DNA: TGCGCCAGCAGCCAAGCTGACACAGGGACTGGGGCCAACGTCCTGACTTTC; CDR3: CASSQADTGTGANVLTF
J: TRBJ2-7; V: TRBV4-1; D: .; size: .; DNA: TGCGCCAGCAGCCAAGAAGGGATGTACGAGCAGTACTTC; CDR3: CASSQEGMYEQYF
J: TRBJ1-3; V: TRBV4-3; D: .; size: .; DNA: TGCGCCAGCAGCCAAGATGCTGGCCGAGTGACCTCTGGAAACACCATATATTTT; CDR3: CASSQDAGRVTSGNTIYF
J: TRBJ1-2; V: TRBV7-6; D: .; size: once; DNA: TGTGCCAGCAGCCCCCAACAAGAGAGCTATGGCTACACCTTC; CDR3: CASSPQQESYGYTF
J: TRBJ2-7; V: TRBV23-1; D: .; size: few; DNA: TGCGCCAGCAGTCAACACATCGGGGCCCACGAGCAGTACTTC; CDR3: CASSQHIGAHEQYF
J: TRBJ2-7; V: TRBV19; D: .; size: .; DNA: TGTGCCAGTAGCAGCACGACAGGATCCTACGAGCAGTACTTC; CDR3: CASSSTTGSYEQYF
J: TRBJ1-1; V: TRBV28; D: .; size: .; DNA: TGTGCCATACGAGCCGGGGAGAACACTGAAGCTTTCTTT; CDR3: CAIRAGENTEAFF
J: TRBJ2-7; V: TRBV28; D: .; size: few; DNA: TGTGCCAGCAATACAGCCTACCCCTACGAGCAGTACTTC; CDR3: CASNTAYPYEQYF
J: TRBJ1-6; V: TRBV19; D: .; size: .; DNA: TGTGCCAGTAGTATGGTAACGGACAGATTTCCACCCCTCCACTTT; CDR3: CASSMVTDRFPPLHF
J: TRBJ1-1; V: TRBV7-6; D: .; size: .; DNA: TGTGCCAGCAGCCCGGACGCAATGAACACTGAAGCTTTCTTT; CDR3: CASSPDAMNTEAFF
J: TRBJ1-1; V: TRBV5-5; D: .; size: .; DNA: TGTGCCAGCAGCTTCGTCGGGGCTGCGGGAACTGAAGCTTTCTTT; CDR3: CASSFVGAAGTEAFF
J: TRBJ1-1; V: TRBV6-6; D: .; size: .; DNA: TGTGCCAGCAGTTACTCCGAGGGGGTCACTGAAGCTTTCTTT; CDR3: CASSYSEGVTEAFF
J: TRBJ1-1; V: TRBV6-5; D: .; size: once; DNA: TGTGCCAGCAAGGGGGGAGGGAAGGCTGAAGCTTTCTTT; CDR3: CASKGGGKAEAFF
J: TRBJ2-7; V: TRBV28; D: TRBD2; size: .; DNA: TGTGCCAGCAGTAACGGCCTTAGCGGGACCTACGAGCAGTACTTC; CDR3: CASSNGLSGTYEQYF
J: TRBJ1-1; V: TRBV28; D: TRBD1; size: few; DNA: TGTGCCAGCAGTTTCAGCTACAGGGGGCTGAGGGGCACTGAAGCTTTCTTT; CDR3: CASSFSYRGLRGTEAFF
J: TRBJ2-2; V: TRBV7-3; D: .; size: .; DNA: TGTGCCAGCAGCCCGGGTTGGTACCGAAACACCGGGGAGCTGTTTTTT; CDR3: CASSPGWYRNTGELFF